The rows below give T cell receptor beta chains drawn from one sample of a study of human T cells and chemical hapten exposure. Via MiXCR, TCRdb re-called the RACE reads, giving one row per CDR3 protein. In the table there are about 180,000 distinct CDR3 sequences, approximately 31% of which are singletons. This specimen was whole blood, taken in connection with sensitization to the hapten diphenylcyclopropenone (DPC). The receptors stem from a woman in her twenties or thirties with alopecia areata. Some clones in this sample may be carry-over from other donors' samples. Both conserved end residues are part of each CDR3. Expanded clones get a size class; other rows say once, few or many, or leave the size out.

J gene	V gene	clone size	CDR3 protein
TRBJ1-1	TRBV29-1	once	CSVSIRRLMNTEAFF
TRBJ2-3	TRBV29-1	many	CSVAASGGAADTQYF
TRBJ2-7	TRBV7-6	-	CASSSWRERGQYF
TRBJ2-3	TRBV7-8	-	CASSLGTSGRRGWSDTQYF
TRBJ2-7	TRBV11-2	few	CASSRRANEQYF
TRBJ2-5	TRBV9	-	CASSVRSSPRQETQYF
TRBJ2-1	TRBV6-5	-	CASSYSKVSSPMDEQFF
TRBJ2-7	TRBV6-2/TRBV6-3	few	CASSRGAKQYF
TRBJ2-3	TRBV6-2/TRBV6-3	few	CASRTAGSTDTQYF
TRBJ1-2	TRBV28	-	CASSLSQGRGYTF
TRBJ2-7	TRBV21-1	-	CASSTSGDRGSYEQYF
TRBJ2-1	TRBV4-3	-	CASSQVSSSYNEQFF
TRBJ1-2	TRBV28	-	CASSVRTGLLGGYTF
TRBJ2-2	TRBV9	few	CASSVVPFRETNTGELFF
TRBJ1-1	TRBV28	-	CASSLPRWGLNTEAFF
TRBJ1-5	TRBV28	few	CASSPQTGGTQPQHF
TRBJ2-7	TRBV28	-	CASSSWSLSSYEQYF
TRBJ2-5	TRBV9	-	CASSLGLVGGWGQETQYF